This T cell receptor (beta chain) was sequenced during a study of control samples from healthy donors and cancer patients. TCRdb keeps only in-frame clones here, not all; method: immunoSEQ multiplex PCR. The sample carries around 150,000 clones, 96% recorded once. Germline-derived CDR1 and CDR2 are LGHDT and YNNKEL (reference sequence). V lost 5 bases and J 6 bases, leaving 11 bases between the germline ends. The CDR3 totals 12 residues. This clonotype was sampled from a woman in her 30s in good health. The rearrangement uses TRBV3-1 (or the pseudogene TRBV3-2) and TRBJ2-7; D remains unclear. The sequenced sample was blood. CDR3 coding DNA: TGTGCCAGCAGCGAGAATAGCCGCGAGCAGTACTTC. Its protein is CASSENSREQYF.